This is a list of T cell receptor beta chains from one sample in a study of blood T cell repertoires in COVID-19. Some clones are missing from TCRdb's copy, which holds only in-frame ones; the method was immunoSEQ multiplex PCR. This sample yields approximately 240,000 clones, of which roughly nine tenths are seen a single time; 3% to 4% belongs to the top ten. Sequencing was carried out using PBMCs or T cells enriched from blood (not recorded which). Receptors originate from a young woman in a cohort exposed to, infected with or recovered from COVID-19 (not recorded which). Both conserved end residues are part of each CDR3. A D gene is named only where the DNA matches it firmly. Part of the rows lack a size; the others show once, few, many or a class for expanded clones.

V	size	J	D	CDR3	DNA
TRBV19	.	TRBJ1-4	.	CATHSQTDYNEKLFF	TGTGCCACCCACTCCCAGACGGACTATAATGAAAAACTGTTTTTT
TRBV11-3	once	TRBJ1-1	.	CASSLNGDTEAFF	TGTGCCAGCAGCTTAAACGGGGACACTGAAGCTTTCTTT
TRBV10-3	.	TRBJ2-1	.	CAISVDNEQFF	TGTGCCATCAGTGTAGACAATGAGCAGTTCTTC
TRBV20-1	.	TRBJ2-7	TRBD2	CSASGPGTSGSIDEQYF	TGCAGTGCTAGTGGCCCCGGGACTAGCGGGAGTATCGACGAGCAGTACTTC
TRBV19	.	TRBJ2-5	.	CASKDQGQETQYF	TGTGCCAGCAAGGACCAGGGTCAAGAGACCCAGTACTTC
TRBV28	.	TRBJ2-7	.	CASSLPGTRAYEQYF	TGTGCCAGCAGCCTCCCGGGGACACGAGCCTACGAGCAGTACTTC
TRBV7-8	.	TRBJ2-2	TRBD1	CASSLRTGRTGELFF	TGTGCCAGCAGCTTAAGGACAGGGAGAACCGGGGAGCTGTTTTTT
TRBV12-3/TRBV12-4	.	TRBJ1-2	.	CASSLRQNYGYTF	TGTGCCAGCAGTTTGAGACAGAACTATGGCTACACCTTC
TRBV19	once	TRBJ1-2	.	CASSIGRGGYRYYGYTF	TGTGCCAGTAGTATAGGCAGGGGCGGCTATCGATACTATGGCTACACCTTC
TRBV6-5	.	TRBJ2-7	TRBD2	CASSSGLAESYEQYF	TGTGCCAGCAGTTCGGGACTAGCGGAATCCTACGAGCAGTACTTC
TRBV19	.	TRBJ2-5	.	CASSIDRGRETQYF	TGTGCCAGTAGTATAGATCGGGGGAGGGAGACCCAGTACTTC
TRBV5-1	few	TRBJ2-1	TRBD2	CASRLAGGSYNEQFF	TGCGCCAGCAGGTTAGCGGGGGGGTCCTACAATGAGCAGTTCTTC
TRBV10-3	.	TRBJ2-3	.	CAISDGTRTDTQYF	TGTGCCATCAGTGATGGGACTCGTACAGATACGCAGTATTTT
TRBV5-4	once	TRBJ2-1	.	CASSRGTNNEQFF	TGTGCCAGCAGCCGAGGGACAAACAATGAGCAGTTCTTC
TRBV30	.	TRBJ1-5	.	CAWSVRGYQPQHF	TGTGCCTGGAGTGTCCGCGGGTATCAGCCCCAGCATTTT
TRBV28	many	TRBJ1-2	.	CASSLQGWGRENGYTF	TGTGCCAGCAGTTTGCAGGGATGGGGGAGGGAGAATGGCTACACCTTC
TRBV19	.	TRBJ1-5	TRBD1	CASSHRDRGEGPQHF	TGTGCCAGTAGTCACCGGGACAGGGGAGAGGGGCCCCAGCATTTT
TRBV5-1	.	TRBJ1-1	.	CASSLASGTEAFF	TGCGCCAGCAGCTTGGCCTCAGGAACTGAAGCTTTCTTT
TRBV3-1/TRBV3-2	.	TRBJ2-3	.	CASSPGEFTDTQYF	TGTGCCAGCAGCCCCGGGGAGTTCACAGATACGCAGTATTTT
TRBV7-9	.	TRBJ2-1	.	CASSSSGSGSGEFF	TGTGCCAGCAGTTCGTCCGGGAGCGGATCGGGGGAGTTCTTC
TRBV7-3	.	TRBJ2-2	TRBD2	CASSPSGRGGELFF	TGTGCCAGCAGCCCCAGCGGGAGAGGCGGGGAGCTGTTTTTT
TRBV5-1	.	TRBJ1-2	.	CASSPRENYGYTF	TGCGCCAGCAGCCCCAGGGAAAACTATGGCTACACCTTC
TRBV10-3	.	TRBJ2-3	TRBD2	CAISESAGGIDTQYF	TGTGCCATCAGTGAGTCTGCGGGGGGAATAGATACGCAGTATTTT
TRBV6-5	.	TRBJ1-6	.	CASRGGASPLHF	TGTGCCTCCCGGGGGGGGGCTTCACCCCTCCACTTT
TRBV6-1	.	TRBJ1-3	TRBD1	CASSEIARGQVGNTIYF	TGTGCCAGCAGTGAAATTGCGCGGGGACAGGTTGGAAACACCATATATTTT
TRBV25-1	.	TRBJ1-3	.	CASSDDQGRGGNTIYF	TGTGCCAGCAGTGACGATCAGGGGCGCGGGGGAAACACCATATATTTT
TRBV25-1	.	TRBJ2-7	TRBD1	CASRQGALREQYF	TGTGCCAGCAGGCAGGGGGCTCTTCGGGAGCAGTACTTC
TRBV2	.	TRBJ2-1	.	CASKQGPNNEQFF	TGTGCCAGCAAGCAGGGCCCCAACAATGAGCAGTTCTTC
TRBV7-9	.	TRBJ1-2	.	CASSSSGSANYGYTF	TGTGCCAGCAGCTCGTCAGGCTCAGCTAACTATGGCTACACCTTC
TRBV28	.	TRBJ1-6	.	CASSHGRGNSPLHF	TGTGCCAGCAGCCACGGCAGGGGAAATTCACCCCTCCACTTT
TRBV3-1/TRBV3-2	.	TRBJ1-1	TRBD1	CASTKGDRGMNTEAFF	TGTGCCAGCACCAAGGGGGACAGGGGAATGAATACTGAAGCTTTCTTT
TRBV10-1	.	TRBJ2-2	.	CASSAQNTGELFF	TGCGCCAGCAGTGCACAGAACACCGGGGAGCTGTTTTTT
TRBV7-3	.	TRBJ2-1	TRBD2	CASSSGLARNEQFF	TGTGCCAGCAGCTCCGGACTAGCACGCAATGAGCAGTTCTTC
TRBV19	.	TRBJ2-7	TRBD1	CASRDRDRSSYEQYF	TGTGCCAGTAGGGACCGGGACAGGAGCTCCTACGAGCAGTACTTC
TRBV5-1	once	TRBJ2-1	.	CASSLILQGNNEQFF	TGCGCCAGCAGCTTGATACTACAGGGTAACAATGAGCAGTTCTTC
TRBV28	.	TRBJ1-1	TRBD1	CASSSGQGTEAFF	TGTGCCAGCAGTTCGGGACAGGGGACTGAAGCTTTCTTT
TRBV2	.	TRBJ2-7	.	CASRLAYEQYF	TGTGCCAGCAGACTAGCCTACGAGCAGTACTTC
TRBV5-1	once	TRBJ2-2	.	CASSSPTGLVGTGELFF	TGCGCCAGCAGCTCGCCTACAGGGTTGGTAGGCACCGGGGAGCTGTTTTTT
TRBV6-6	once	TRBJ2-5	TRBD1	CASSKLTGRGETQYF	TGTGCCAGCAGTAAGCTGACAGGGAGAGGGGAGACCCAGTACTTC
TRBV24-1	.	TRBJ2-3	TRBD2	CATSDTSGGDPDTQYF	TGTGCCACCAGTGATACCAGCGGGGGGGACCCAGATACGCAGTATTTT
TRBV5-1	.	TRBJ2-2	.	CASSSGNPRTGELFF	TGCGCCAGCAGCTCGGGTAACCCGCGGACCGGGGAGCTGTTTTTT
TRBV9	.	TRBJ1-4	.	CASSVDSGATNEKLFF	TGTGCCAGCAGCGTCGACAGTGGCGCAACTAATGAAAAACTGTTTTTT
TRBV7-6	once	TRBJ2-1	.	CASSLGTAGINEQFF	TGTGCCAGCAGCTTAGGGACGGCGGGGATCAATGAGCAGTTCTTC
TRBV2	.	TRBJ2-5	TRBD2	CASRTSGGGETQYF	TGTGCCAGCCGGACTAGCGGGGGCGGGGAGACCCAGTACTTC
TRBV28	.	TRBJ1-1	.	CASSPGDLTTEAFF	TGTGCCAGCAGTCCAGGGGATTTGACGACTGAAGCTTTCTTT
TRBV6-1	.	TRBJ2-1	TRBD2	CASSEGTSGNYNEQFF	TGTGCCAGCAGTGAAGGGACTAGCGGGAACTACAATGAGCAGTTCTTC
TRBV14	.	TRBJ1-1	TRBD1	CASSQTTGGSEAFF	TGTGCCAGCAGCCAAACTACAGGGGGCTCGGAAGCTTTCTTT
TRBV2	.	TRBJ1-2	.	CASSAEVEYGYTF	TGTGCCAGCAGCGCCGAGGTGGAATATGGCTACACCTTC
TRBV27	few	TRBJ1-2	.	CASSPSYGGYGYTF	TGTGCCAGCAGTCCTTCCTACGGGGGCTATGGCTACACCTTC
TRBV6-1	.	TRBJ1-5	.	CASSEVAYSNQPQHF	TGTGCCAGCAGTGAGGTAGCCTATAGCAATCAGCCCCAGCATTTT
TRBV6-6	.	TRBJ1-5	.	CASSHSGQPQHF	TGTGCCAGCAGCCATAGCGGCCAGCCCCAGCATTTT
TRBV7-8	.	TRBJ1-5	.	CASSLGLNQPQHF	TGTGCCAGCAGCTTGGGGCTCAATCAGCCCCAGCATTTT
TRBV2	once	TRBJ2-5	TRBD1	CASSRDRGKETQYF	TGTGCCAGCAGTCGGGACAGGGGTAAAGAGACCCAGTACTTC
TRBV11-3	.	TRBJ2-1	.	CASSAPGNEQFF	TGTGCCAGCAGCGCCCCGGGCAATGAGCAGTTCTTC